The rows below give T cell receptor beta chains drawn from one sample of a study of shared T cell receptors in the human thymus. Only in-frame clones appear in the TCRdb table, and some are missing; sequencing was by immunoSEQ multiplex PCR. The sample yields approximately 490,000 clones, more than 75% seen once. This same sample was also part of a study on human thymus T cells.

The sample consisted of thymocytes. The receptors derive from a boy less than two years old with a congenital heart defect. Both conserved end residues are part of each CDR3. The D gene is left open where the match is weak.

d_gene: .
v_gene: TRBV9
CDR3aa: CASSSAHANTEAFF

d_gene: TRBD2
v_gene: TRBV4-3
CDR3aa: CASSQERAGEGNEQFF

d_gene: .
v_gene: TRBV5-1
CDR3aa: CASSLVSDTEAFF

d_gene: TRBD2
v_gene: TRBV4-2
CDR3aa: CASSQPRTSGGREQYF

d_gene: .
v_gene: TRBV27
CDR3aa: CASASQETQYF

d_gene: TRBD2
v_gene: TRBV9
CDR3aa: CASSVGAGADTQYF

d_gene: .
v_gene: TRBV6-5
CDR3aa: CASSLQGALYEQYF

d_gene: .
v_gene: TRBV5-1
CDR3aa: CASTDRTRALRGYNEQFF

d_gene: TRBD1
v_gene: TRBV15
CDR3aa: CATSQDRDYEQYF

d_gene: .
v_gene: TRBV9
CDR3aa: CASSAENRGTYEQYF

d_gene: .
v_gene: TRBV14
CDR3aa: CASSGTRGNGYYEQYF

d_gene: .
v_gene: TRBV7-9
CDR3aa: CASSLAGSRSYEQYF

d_gene: .
v_gene: TRBV28
CDR3aa: CASSPNRGNLTDTQYF

d_gene: .
v_gene: TRBV19
CDR3aa: CASSRERISKETQYF

d_gene: TRBD1
v_gene: TRBV2
CDR3aa: CASSVWDRGKGGYTF

d_gene: .
v_gene: TRBV7-9
CDR3aa: CASSPPAGTTYEQYF

d_gene: TRBD2
v_gene: TRBV29-1
CDR3aa: CSVNCWVAGGTDTQYF

d_gene: .
v_gene: TRBV27
CDR3aa: CASRTRGYPYEQYF

d_gene: TRBD2
v_gene: TRBV6-4
CDR3aa: CASSGTSESGELFF

d_gene: TRBD2
v_gene: TRBV30
CDR3aa: CAWRTSGSSYEQYF

d_gene: .
v_gene: TRBV28
CDR3aa: CASIEAGYSDEQFF

d_gene: TRBD2
v_gene: TRBV4-3
CDR3aa: CASSQKLCGRYSYNEQFF

d_gene: TRBD2
v_gene: TRBV14
CDR3aa: CASSQDSGSPDNEQFF

d_gene: TRBD1
v_gene: TRBV28
CDR3aa: CASSLGQVEAFF

d_gene: TRBD2
v_gene: TRBV4-3
CDR3aa: CASSQEGLVVAGGLNEQFF

d_gene: .
v_gene: TRBV2
CDR3aa: CASSTPFSSYNEQFF

d_gene: .
v_gene: TRBV6-1
CDR3aa: CASRPGPEGCGYTF

d_gene: TRBD1
v_gene: TRBV5-1
CDR3aa: CASSDTTGGSYNEQFF

d_gene: TRBD1
v_gene: TRBV5-6
CDR3aa: CASSPRTGDSYNEQFF

d_gene: .
v_gene: TRBV5-1
CDR3aa: CASSFRHYNVCTEAFF

d_gene: TRBD2
v_gene: TRBV12-5
CDR3aa: CASGLDLAASYEQYF

d_gene: TRBD1
v_gene: TRBV5-5
CDR3aa: CASSPQPGQGAWEKLFF

d_gene: .
v_gene: TRBV27
CDR3aa: CASSLWSGSSYEQYF